What follows is one T cell receptor (beta chain) and its context. It lacks a known antigen. The germline gene is not matched at one end of the junction; a read error may be the cause. This entry comes from a study of cytomegalovirus exposure and HLA in healthy donors (TCRdb year 2017). Background on the whole study: An earlier analysis of approximately 590 of the donors reported 250 to 300 Gb of sequence data and some 120 million unique TCR beta sequences from some 180 million T cells. Both class I and class II loci were covered by HLA typing, at four-digit resolution. The T cell repertoires of several hundred subjects were profiled by immunosequencing and related to cytomegalovirus serostatus. Approximately 300 gigabases of sequencing data and 78 million or so unique TCR sequences were included in an early release covering around 600 HLA-typed donors. In the later analysis, no new phenotypic data were used to find candidate immune exposures; instead, reliance was placed on TCR beta sequences and their occurrence across donors. Of the 300 to 500 genotyped donors, 65% to 90% were placed in the genetic ancestry cluster associated with self-reported Caucasian donors. Across 398 genotyped donors of the cohort, an average of roughly 200,000 unique TCR beta nucleotide sequences per donor were sequenced, and roughly 17% of those sequences were non-productive. The study aimed to test whether cataloging public T cell receptors could reveal signatures of past pathogen exposure. Four to six DR-DQ haplotypes were handled as single units for association and clustering because linkage in the cohort was strong. In an earlier analysis of more than 550 of the donors, high-throughput TCR beta sequencing was used to judge whether each TCR beta V gene segment behaved as functional or pseudogenic. All discovery cohort repertoires had been generated using a single sequencing platform. Typing coverage differed by locus: A, B, C, DRB1 and DQB1 were typed in roughly 629-640 donors, DQA1 in about 560, DPA1 in some 570, and DPB1 in just under 490. In addition to the first cohort of 650 to 750 subjects, a separate validation cohort of about 120 different subjects was used. In a later analysis, previously published TCR beta repertoires from about 640 donors were re-analyzed and high-resolution HLA genotyping was added so that TCR occurrence patterns could be studied. The study combined high-throughput TCR immunosequencing, statistical association of individual TCRs with disease status, and machine learning to predict cytomegalovirus infection status. Genome-wide SNP genotypes for about 55% of the roughly 670 donors were used in a later genetic analysis, which treated that subset as a discovery cohort. Alongside the repertoire data, information on donor age, sex, ethnicity and CMV serostatus was compiled. General conclusions and limits of the study: A later analysis reported that several top co-occurrence clusters appeared linked to parvovirus B19, influenza, CMV and Epstein-Barr virus. According to a later analysis, TCR association rates differed among HLA loci, with DRB1 alleles showing the most associated TCRs and HLA-C alleles showing the fewest. A later genetic analysis associated a missense DCLRE1C variant with V-gene and J-gene trimming of TCR beta chains, and an independent cohort replicated the association. The presence/absence analyses assumed that sequencing depth was roughly uniform across donors, and that assumption may not be true. Because counts were too low, roughly 16 rarely observed V segments, including chromosome 9 orphons, were left out of the earlier analysis of several hundred of the donors. A further reported finding was that TCR beta sequences accurately predicted the HLA-A and HLA-B alleles for most subjects in the first cohort. The 87-base-pair reads could not distinguish some IMGT-functional V segments, including TRBV6-2 and TRBV6-3, so those segments were excluded. Correlated functional status among segregating V segments might be attributable to linkage disequilibrium, but an unknown experimental factor could not be ruled out. Because some donors lacked HLA typing at each locus, the association tests relied only on the typed subset. Most CMV-associated TCR beta chains appeared to be HLA-restricted in a later analysis, and the HLA associations seemed to be driven largely by CMV exposure. A total of around 150 TCR beta chains were listed by the study as associated with cytomegalovirus. Compared with equally common non-associated chains, HLA-associated TCR beta chains in a later analysis were more clonally expanded and had lower generation probabilities. Broadly in line with IMGT annotations, most TCR beta V segments showed up in productive rearrangements about 87% or about 30% of the time in an earlier analysis of around 600 of the donors. Most TCR sequences were observed very rarely across donors, whereas some public TCRs were present in many individuals. The classifier was reported to diagnose cytomegalovirus status with high specificity and sensitivity in both the original cohort and the validation cohort. This cohort had only TCR beta chains sequenced, and the lack of alpha or paired-chain data limited which features could be detected. Compared with the roughly 670-donor mean, donors in an Asian-associated ancestry cluster had fewer N-insertions in productive TCRs, according to a later genetic analysis. A later analysis associated 15,000 to 20,000 TCR beta sequences with specific HLA alleles at a false discovery rate of 0.05. Three of the identified cytomegalovirus-associated TCR beta chains were confirmed in vitro to be specific for cytomegalovirus antigens. For the cohort, immune exposure information was limited to CMV serostatus. When HLA alleles, especially DR and DQ, strongly co-occurred, attributing TCR associations to individual alleles was difficult. According to the authors, the approach could potentially be generalized to other disease states and immunological phenotypes. A cluster of highly shared sequence variants was judged likely to represent a technical artifact of the sequencing pipeline.

The cohort was made up of 666 healthy bone marrow donors. At the time of sampling, every cohort member was nominally healthy, though immune exposures that went unrecorded were likely present. The donor tested CMV seronegative and was one of the 352 seronegative cohort members. A peripheral blood sample was provided by each donor, and peripheral blood mononuclear cells were used for TCR beta sequencing. Genomic DNA was extracted from the blood cell samples with the Qiagen DNeasy Blood Extraction Kit. According to the germline V gene, CDR1 reads SGHTA and CDR2 reads FQGNSA. Including cysteine and phenylalanine, the CDR3 has 14 amino acids. Only the CDR3 region is kept as DNA, spanning 42 bases read in frame from base 1. The library was obtained by the immunoSEQ multiplex PCR assay. For the multiplex PCR, a mixture combining 60 forward primers for TCR Vbeta segments and 13 reverse primers for TCR Jbeta segments was used. Amplification of the CDR3 region of rearranged TCR beta genes was performed with a multiplex PCR assay on genomic DNA. The Illumina HiSeq System was used to sequence the amplified TCR beta libraries as 87-base-pair reads. From the authors' description of their analysis: In a later analysis, some 80 million unique TCR beta chains were counted across the 666 repertoires, and roughly 10 million of these chains were shared by at least two donors. Raw reads were error-corrected and collapsed into unique sequences with a nearest-neighbor algorithm that merged closely related sequences to remove PCR and sequencing errors. V, D and J gene segments were assigned by aligning CDR3 sequences to IMGT reference sequences. For a sequence to be retained, a match of at least six nucleotides was required to both a V gene segment and a J gene segment. A rearrangement counted as productive if the CDR3 had no stop codons and remained in frame with V and J, and every other rearrangement counted as non-productive. Following IMGT convention, CDR3 was defined as the stretch from the second conserved V-encoded cysteine up to the conserved J-encoded phenylalanine. In an earlier analysis of around 570 of the donors, sequences lacking an unambiguous match to a single V gene segment were excluded. In an earlier analysis of 587 of the donors, a V segment was called functional when productive rearrangements were above 56.7%, and segregating when the standard deviation between donors exceeded 5%. A statistical classification framework was developed to diagnose cytomegalovirus status using the catalog of TCR beta chain sequences. In a later analysis, V and J genes were assigned by comparing TCR nucleotide sequences against IMGT/GENE-DB human TR gene sequences. A later analysis assigned CDR3 sequences and most-parsimonious VDJ recombination scenarios with the TCRdist pipeline. A later analysis defined each TCR beta chain by its CDR3 amino acid sequence plus V-gene family, and excluded reads lacking a unique V-gene family. As a way to deal with suspected cross-contamination and a sequencing artifact, a later analysis dropped more than 500 nucleotide sequences that were highly shared and had low generation probability. In a later analysis, a clonal expansion index for each public chain was calculated from normalized within-repertoire ranks of inferred template counts. A later analysis computed generation probabilities with a VDJ recombination model fitted to out-of-frame rearrangements, and checked the results against IGoR. Hypergeometric tests were used in a later analysis to score TCR-TCR, TCR-HLA and TCR-CMV co-occurrence, with a repertoire-size bias correction applied to the TCR pairs. A later analysis estimated false discovery rates by permuting HLA or CMV assignments 20 times. In a later analysis, co-occurring TCRs were grouped with DBSCAN, and TCRdist sequence similarity was added when clustering was performed within HLA-allele-positive subsets. Repertoires with fewer than 30,000 or more than 120,000 public chains, plus five repertoires with anomalous nucleotide sharing, were excluded from co-occurrence clustering. Sourced from immuneACCESS, this table was stored by TCRdb with only in-frame sequences that have V and J called. A share of the clones is absent; for the studies checked, an unresolved V gene accounts for under half, and the remainder has no known explanation. V and J calls and clone size follow that table, whereas D and trimming were derived from the DNA. The sample table records about 140,000 clones; around 77% of these occur just once. The ten largest clones capture roughly 1% of the sample.

The receptor chain draws on TRBV7-2 and TRBJ2-7; 10 bases in between match TRBD1. This TCR was sampled from a man younger than 35 in good health and CMV-seronegative. Sequences were obtained from PBMCs. The CDR3 protein sequence reads: CASTLDRGPYEQYF. The sequence in DNA is TGTGCCAGCACCTTAGACAGGGGGCCGTACGAGCAGTACTTC.